This TCR beta chain came from a study of radiotherapy plus CTLA-4 blockade in lung cancer. At the level of the study: For 18% of patients, objective responses occurred, and about 30% had disease control. Whole-study findings and limits: Blood saw expansion of tumor-derived TCR clones after radiotherapy plus ipilimumab. Among reported predictors of response, early blood T cell clone dynamics with interferon-beta performed best.

As concerns this clone: Its specificity is unknown.

Assay used: immunoSEQ multiplex PCR; TCRdb lists only in-frame clones, some missing. The sample lists fewer than 100,000 clones; about 84% were seen once. CDR1 is SGHRS, CDR2 YFSETQ, per germline. V was shortened by 2 bases and J by 3 bases, with 6 bases between the two germline ends. This CDR3 spans 12 amino acids. With ipilimumab providing CTLA-4 blockade, focal radiation was administered to patients who had chemo-refractory metastatic non-small-cell lung cancer. Here the sequenced sample was peripheral blood, taken from a patient treated with radiotherapy plus ipilimumab. The chain recombines TRBV5-1 with TRBJ2-7; a possible D gene is TRBD1 (5 bases). The clonotype was recovered from a human donor with non-small cell lung cancer who had stable disease on radiotherapy plus ipilimumab. This CDR3 is CASSFDSYEQYF. CDR3 nucleotide sequence: TGCGCCAGCAGCTTCGACAGCTACGAGCAGTACTTC.